Here is one T cell receptor (beta chain) with its context. What it binds is unknown. This CDR3 region has 16 residues. In germline, CDR1 is SEHNR, CDR2 FQNEAQ (reference sequence). Trimming shortened V by 1 base and J by 0 bases, and 7 bases separated the two germline ends. This sample is drawn from a study of shared clonotypes between healthy human individuals. General study findings and limits: The study found lower generation probabilities in non-shared clonotypes than in those shared by all four donors.

The protocol was immunoSEQ multiplex PCR, while the TCRdb copy is restricted to in-frame clones and leaves out a portion. The sample carries about 2,100,000 clones, approximately 94% recorded once. CD8 cells classed as naive were CD45RO-negative and positively selected for CCR7, excluding terminally differentiated effector memory CD45RA+ cells. Healthy HIV-negative adults with no recent acute infections or vaccinations were recruited as donors. V and J are TRBV7-9 and TRBJ2-6; D uncertain. The receptor's source is a man aged 18 to 30 in good health. Some clones in this sample may be carry-over from other donors' samples. Material: naive CD8+ T cells from PBMCs. The CDR3 DNA reads TGTGCCAGCAGCTTAGTCCCAGGCTCTGGGGCCAACGTCCTGACTTTC. This gives the protein CASSLVPGSGANVLTF.